This T cell receptor beta chain was documented in a study of early T cells in non-severe SARS-CoV-2 infection (dated by TCRdb to the early 2020s). Looking at the study overall: Bulk RNA from unsorted whole blood was used for TCR sequencing, so alpha and beta chains could not be paired. General conclusions and limits of the study: Matching against VDJdb was skewed toward anti-spike CD8 responses, likely underestimated virus-specific expansions, and missed private and CD4 specificities.

The library was produced with 5' RACE. Data came from a NextSeq 500. To correct for sequencing error and PCR bias, the TCR library protocol tagged individual cDNA molecules with unique molecular identifiers. Both TCR alpha and beta chains were sequenced, and tight co-correlation was observed between alpha and beta sequence abundances in each sample. In the authors' own workflow: Decombinator V4 was used to perform V gene, J gene and CDR3 annotation of TCR sequences. Expanded TCRs were defined as changing significantly between any two time points under a Poisson model with p below 0.0001. TCR abundances were normalised to the total number of TCRs sequenced per sample and expressed as counts per million. MAIT TCRs were defined by TRAV1-2 paired with TRAJ12, TRAJ20 or TRAJ33, and iNKT TCRs by TRAV10 paired with TRAJ18. VDJdb, accessed on 1 November 2021, was searched for TCRs annotated for CMV, EBV and SARS-CoV-2, and TCRs annotated for more than one antigen were excluded. Through fastp at Q25 and MiXCR, TCRdb rebuilt clones from the public reads, retaining in-frame beta chains. Rows are unified per CDR3 protein, each entry keeping the most common DNA and genes. In this record, the V and J calls reflect TCRdb's handling and not the investigators' own analysis. This sample has tens of thousands of distinct CDR3 sequences in its table, and under 15% of those were observed once. Together, the top ten hold about 6.1% of the sample.

In the case of this clonotype: Its antigen is not yet known. Mismatch with germline at one junction end may stem from a read error.

CDR1 and CDR2, looked up from the germline V gene, are MNHEY and SVGEGT. The CDR3, cysteine through phenylalanine, is 13 amino acids long. The kept DNA is CDR3 alone, 39 bases in frame from the first base. Set within a cohort of healthcare workers in London, UK, this nested case-control study involved weekly PCR testing of nasopharyngeal swabs along with blood sampling. Between 23 and 31 March 2020, the week of the UK lockdown, healthcare workers were enrolled and then followed up weekly for as long as 16 weeks. This chain is built from TRBV6-2 or TRBV6-3 and TRBJ2-7, with the D call perhaps TRBD1 or TRBD2, each one matching 5 bases. This sequence originates from an adult who was a healthcare worker with PCR-confirmed SARS-CoV-2 infection or an uninfected control (not recorded which). The sequenced sample was whole blood. Read as DNA, the sequence is TGTGCCAGCTGTTACTTAGGGGAGTACGAGCAGTACTTC. Its translation is CASCYLGEYEQYF.